The TCR beta chain described here comes from a study of tumor-infiltrating lymphocytes in primary liver carcinoma. About the study: Staged T1-T3 N0M0, the tumors had sizes that ranged from roughly 4 to 10 cm across. Study results and limitations: A fraction of only about 7-24% of top clones appeared in all five tumor regions.

This clonotype was counted only a few times. What it binds is unknown. One end of the junction varies from germline; a read error may be responsible. Researchers generated TCR beta cDNA from roughly 510 ng of total RNA, relying on a constant-region primer. Three-round nested multiplex PCR performed with slightly modified ARM-PCR produced the TCR beta libraries. The first two PCR rounds used TRBV1-TRBV30 forward primers with a C-beta reverse primer, roughly 10 cycles each. MiXCR, run by TCRdb on the multiplex PCR reads, gives a single entry per CDR3 protein. The sample has 100,000 or so distinct CDR3 sequences; 82% are singletons. The CDR3 covers 15 residues. Germline V lookup: CDR1 SQVTM, CDR2 ANQGSEA. Joint extraction of RNA and DNA used about 17-31 mg of bulk tissue that was unsorted. Surgeons treated the primary liver carcinoma of the patients by surgical resection.

This TCR came from a man in his forties with primary liver carcinoma and hepatitis B virus infection. The V and J genes are TRBV29-1 and TRBJ2-1; D gene unclear. The material sequenced was liver tumor tissue from sampling region 3. Subset described: tumor region T3, left-lateral pole. The CDR3 sequence is CTVDVSWVGYNEQFF. DNA of the CDR3: TGCACCGTTGATGTGAGTTGGGTGGGATACAATGAGCAGTTCTTC.